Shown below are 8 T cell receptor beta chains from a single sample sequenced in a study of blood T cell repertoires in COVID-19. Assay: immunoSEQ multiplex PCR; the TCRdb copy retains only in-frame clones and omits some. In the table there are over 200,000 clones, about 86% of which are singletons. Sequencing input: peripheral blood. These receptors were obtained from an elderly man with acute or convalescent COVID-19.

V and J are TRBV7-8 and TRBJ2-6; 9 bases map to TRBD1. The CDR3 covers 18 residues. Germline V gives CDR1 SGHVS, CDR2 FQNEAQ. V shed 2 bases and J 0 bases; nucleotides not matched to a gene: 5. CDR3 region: CASSLWDRVFSGANVLTF. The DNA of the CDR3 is TGTGCCAGCAGCTTATGGGACAGGGTGTTCTCTGGGGCCAACGTCCTGACTTTC.

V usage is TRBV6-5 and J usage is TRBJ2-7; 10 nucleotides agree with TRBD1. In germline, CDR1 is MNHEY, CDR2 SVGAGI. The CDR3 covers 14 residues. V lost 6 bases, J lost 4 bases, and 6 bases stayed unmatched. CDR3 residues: CASRVDRGSYEQYF. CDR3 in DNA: TGTGCCAGCAGGGTGGACAGGGGGTCGTACGAGCAGTACTTC.

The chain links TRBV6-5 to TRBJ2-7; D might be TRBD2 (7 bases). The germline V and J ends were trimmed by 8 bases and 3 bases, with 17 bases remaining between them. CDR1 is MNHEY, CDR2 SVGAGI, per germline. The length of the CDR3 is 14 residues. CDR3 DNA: TGTGCCAGCGTTGGGGGGCCGGGAGGCTACGAGCAGTACTTC. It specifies CASVGGPGGYEQYF.

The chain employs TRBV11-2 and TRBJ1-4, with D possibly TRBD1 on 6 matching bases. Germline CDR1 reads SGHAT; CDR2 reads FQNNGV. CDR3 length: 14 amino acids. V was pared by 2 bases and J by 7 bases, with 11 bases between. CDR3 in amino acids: CASSLPGVFEKLFF. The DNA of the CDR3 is TGTGCCAGCAGCTTACCAGGGGTATTTGAAAAACTGTTTTTT.

CDR3 nucleotide sequence: TGTGCTAGTGGTTTGGTACAACCGGGACAGGGAGAGTTGGATAATGAAAAACTGTTTTTT. Translating gives CASGLVQPGQGELDNEKLFF. This sequence joins TRBV12-5 and TRBJ1-4; TRBD1 aligns across 9 bases. V lost 0 bases and J lost 4; bases outside the gene matches: 15. The CDR3 is made up of 20 amino acids. The V gene's germline CDR1 is LGHNT and CDR2 FRNRAP. The full variable domain, in which reference TRBV12-5 and TRBJ1-4 provide the parts outside the CDR3, is DARVTQTPRHKVTEMGQEVTMRCQPILGHNTVFWYRQTMMQGLELLAYFRNRAPLDDSGMPKDRFSAEMPDATLATLKIQPSEPRDSAVYFCASGLVQPGQGELDNEKLFFGSGTQLSVL.

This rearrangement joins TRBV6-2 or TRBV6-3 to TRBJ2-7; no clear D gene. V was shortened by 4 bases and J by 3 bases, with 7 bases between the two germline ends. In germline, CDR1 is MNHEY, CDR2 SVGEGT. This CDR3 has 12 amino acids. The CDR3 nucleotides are TGTGCCAGCAGTTTCCCGTACTACGAGCAGTACTTC. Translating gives CASSFPYYEQYF.

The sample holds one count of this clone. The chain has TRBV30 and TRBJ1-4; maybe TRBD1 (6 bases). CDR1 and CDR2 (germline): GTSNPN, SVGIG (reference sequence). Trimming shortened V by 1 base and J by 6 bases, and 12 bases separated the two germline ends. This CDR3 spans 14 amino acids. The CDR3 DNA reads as TGTGCCTGGAGTGATACAGGGATGGATGAAAAACTGTTTTTT. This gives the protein CAWSDTGMDEKLFF.

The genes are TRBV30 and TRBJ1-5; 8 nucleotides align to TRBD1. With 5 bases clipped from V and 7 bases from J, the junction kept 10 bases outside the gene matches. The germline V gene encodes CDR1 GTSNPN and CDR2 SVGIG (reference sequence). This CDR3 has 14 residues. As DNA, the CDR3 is TGTGCCTGGTCCTCGGGACAGGTGAGGCAGCCCCAGCATTTT. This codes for CAWSSGQVRQPQHF.